This is a list of T cell receptor beta chains from one sample in a study of blood T cell repertoires in COVID-19. TCRdb's table, derived via immunoSEQ multiplex PCR, lists solely in-frame clones and lacks some. There are 250,000 to 300,000 clones in the sample; about nine tenths occur only once, and 1.7% lies in the top ten. The material sequenced was PBMCs or T cells enriched from blood (not recorded which). Receptor source: a woman aged 40 to 50 who had recovered from COVID-19. Both conserved end residues are trimmed from each CDR3.

v_call: TRBV15
j_call: TRBJ1-6
cdr3_aa: ATSRDLGGHGSPLH

v_call: TRBV7-2
j_call: TRBJ2-1
cdr3_aa: ASSSSFYNEQF

v_call: TRBV5-1
j_call: TRBJ2-6
cdr3_aa: ASRDSSGANVLT

v_call: TRBV4-1
j_call: TRBJ1-4
cdr3_aa: ASSQDRGSGLGQEKLF

v_call: TRBV9
j_call: TRBJ2-7
cdr3_aa: ASSVTGANSEQY

v_call: TRBV29-1
j_call: TRBJ2-1
cdr3_aa: SVARQLHNEQF

v_call: TRBV4-2
j_call: TRBJ2-7
cdr3_aa: ASSQDRTPGITYEQY

v_call: TRBV7-2
j_call: TRBJ1-1
cdr3_aa: ASSLVPYRIEAF

v_call: TRBV3-1/TRBV3-2
j_call: TRBJ2-3
cdr3_aa: ASSQRGLDTQY

v_call: TRBV9
j_call: TRBJ2-5
cdr3_aa: ASSVGTSGQETQY

v_call: TRBV7-8
j_call: TRBJ1-1
cdr3_aa: ASHAHRDRVANTEAF

v_call: TRBV3-1/TRBV3-2
j_call: TRBJ2-3
cdr3_aa: ASSQDSPGLSKTSTDTQY

v_call: TRBV9
j_call: TRBJ2-5
cdr3_aa: ASSVGTSGGLLETQY

v_call: TRBV12-5
j_call: TRBJ1-2
cdr3_aa: ASASFSGGYT

v_call: TRBV6-2/TRBV6-3
j_call: TRBJ2-1
cdr3_aa: ASSGPTGYNEQF

v_call: TRBV5-8
j_call: TRBJ1-1
cdr3_aa: ASSLVPETEAF

v_call: TRBV6-4
j_call: TRBJ1-2
cdr3_aa: ASILTGQGTSYGYT

v_call: TRBV6-6
j_call: TRBJ2-7
cdr3_aa: ASSRTGGGSSYEQY

v_call: TRBV4-1
j_call: TRBJ2-3
cdr3_aa: ASSPRGGGGSTDTQY

v_call: TRBV6-5
j_call: TRBJ2-7
cdr3_aa: ASRLLSSGTYEQY

v_call: TRBV5-1
j_call: TRBJ2-7
cdr3_aa: ASSLELFYEQY

v_call: TRBV29-1
j_call: TRBJ2-1
cdr3_aa: SGLKALSYNEQF

v_call: TRBV19
j_call: TRBJ1-3
cdr3_aa: ASSTGSSGNTIY